This TCR beta chain is from a study of T cell responses to AZD1222 COVID-19 vaccine. The protocol was immunoSEQ multiplex PCR, while the TCRdb copy is restricted to in-frame clones and leaves out a portion. Among some 100,000 clones listed, over 75% were seen once. Findings of the study overall: Spike as a whole was targeted by vaccine-associated CD4 TCRs, dominant at 160-218 and 743-854. Of the AZD1222 recipients, only 5 to 7 were seropositive at baseline. Only after the peak T cell response were repertoires sampled.

CDR3 length: 13 residues. Germline V gene sequence: CDR1 LGHNA, CDR2 YSLEER. V was clipped by 4 bases and J by 14 bases, with 20 bases between them. Points on this clone: Its target is not known.

The sample in question was peripheral blood, obtained 28 days after the second AZD1222 dose. The source is an adult who received the AZD1222 COVID-19 vaccine. The chain recombines TRBV4-3 with TRBJ1-2; D not resolved. The CDR3 DNA sequence: TGCGCCAGCAGCCCTCATACGATTACAGCCCAGACCTTC. Protein: CASSPHTITAQTF.